This T cell receptor (beta chain) was recorded in a study of CD8+ T cells in alopecia areata. Study findings and constraints: Scalp samples also yield sequences from resident alphabeta T cells of normal skin. Unlike in mice, where it was clearer, TCR sharing across patients was less clear, possibly HLA-related.

Extraction of RNA preceded its reverse transcription into cDNA, which served as the sequencing template. Assay used: immunoSEQ multiplex PCR; TCRdb lists only in-frame clones, some missing. The sample holds 100,000 to 150,000 clones; less than 50% are singletons and the top ten take 10%. A remark on this clone: The antigen remains unidentified.

The germline V gene encodes CDR1 SNHLY and CDR2 FYNNEI. The CDR3 consists of 13 residues. V lost 6 bases and J 2 bases, leaving 11 bases between the germline ends. Samples from alopecia areata patients were lesional scalp punch biopsies and peripheral blood. Investigators sorted PBMCs to obtain both CD4+ and CD8+ T cells. The TCR originated in a human donor with alopecia areata. This rearrangement joins TRBV2 to TRBJ2-7, with D uncertain. Sequencing was carried out using NKG2D-low CD8+ T cells sorted from blood. The CDR3 nucleotides read TGTGCCAGCAGCGTGGGAAGGGCCTACGAGCAGTACTTC. Translating gives CASSVGRAYEQYF.